This TCR beta chain comes out of a study of regulatory T cells in long-lasting Graves disease. Study-level points and caveats: Favored gene segments in persistent disease were TRBV28, TRBJ1-2 and TRBJ2-5.

Regarding time point: newly diagnosed GD, antithyroid drugs for less than 3 months. Researchers made the TCR library from RNA that was extracted from PBMCs. Blood from the periphery, 8 to 9.5 milliliters in all, was drawn into EDTA tubes. With 6 bases clipped from V and 2 bases from J, the junction kept 17 bases outside the gene matches. Germline lookup yields CDR1 MNHNS and CDR2 SASEGT. The CDR3 extends over 18 amino acids. The TCR beta library used iRepertoire HTBI primers with Arm-PCR amplification of CDR3. TCRdb reprocessed the multiplex PCR reads via MiXCR and lists one record per CDR3 protein. The repertoire holds approximately 350,000 distinct CDR3 sequences, with about 17% as singletons. This clonotype was seen repeatedly, ten times or more. Its target is unknown. The same specimen was also included in a second study, on T cells in Graves' hyperthyroidism and ophthalmopathy. This second study says: Investigators excluded patients with uncontrolled infection, other autoimmune disease, pregnancy or lactation. From stable hyperthyroidism, ophthalmopathy was set apart by a 13 V-J model.

The chain is built from TRBV6-1 and TRBJ2-7; 9 bases agree with TRBD1. Here the sequenced sample was peripheral blood mononuclear cells (PBMCs), taken at new diagnosis, from a patient treated with antithyroid drugs. The clonotype comes from a woman aged 18-29 years with Graves disease. The CDR3 coding sequence is TGTGCCAGCAGCCGGAACAGGGGGCCCATACAGCGGGCCTACGAGCAGTACTTC. Protein product: CASSRNRGPIQRAYEQYF.